These 22 T cell receptor beta chains originate from one sample sequenced in a study of shared clonotypes between healthy human individuals. Method: immunoSEQ multiplex PCR; TCRdb's copy keeps in-frame clones and lacks some. The sample lists about 1 million clones, approximately 70% occurring once. The sequencing input was memory CD4+ T cells sorted from blood. Subset here: CD45RA-negative fraction. The receptors originated from a man between 18 and 29 years old in good health.

Worth noting for this clone: Other DNA sequences in this sample translate to the same CDR3. This chain uses TRBV5-1 with TRBJ2-2, with D possibly called TRBD1 or TRBD2 (5 bases each). V was shortened by 5 bases and J by 3 bases, with 14 bases between the two germline ends. The CDR3 loop spans 15 amino acids. Germline V gene lookup returns CDR1 SGHRS and CDR2 YFSETQ. Here the CDR3 DNA reads TGCGCCAGCAGTTGGGGAGACAGAGACACCGGGGAGCTGTTTTTT. Its translation is CASSWGDRDTGELFF.

The chain employs TRBV6-1 and TRBJ2-5, with 10 positions matching TRBD2. V trimming: 3 bases; J trimming: 0 bases; junction bases outside the gene matches: 4. The germline V gene encodes CDR1 MNHNS and CDR2 SASEGT. This CDR3 has 16 residues. The CDR3 nucleotides read TGTGCCAGCAGTGACGGACTAGCGGAGTACCAAGAGACCCAGTACTTC. Amino acids: CASSDGLAEYQETQYF.

The chain couples TRBV28 to TRBJ1-1; weak D call: TRBD1 (6 bases). The CDR3 is 15 residues long. Germline V gene data show CDR1 as MDHEN and CDR2 as SYDVKM. The V end lost 5 bases, the J end lost 2 bases, and 15 bases lay between the germline ends. The CDR3: CASSIQQGLNTEAFF. The CDR3, as DNA: TGTGCCAGCAGTATACAACAGGGATTAAACACTGAAGCTTTCTTT.

For this clone: Given a much more abundant clone one base away, this may be a read error. The sample has other DNA sequences that encode this CDR3 too. The chain couples TRBV7-6 to TRBJ2-5, with no clear D. Trimming cost V 1 base and J 5 bases, with 5 bases left between them. This CDR3 is 12 amino acids long. Per the germline V gene, CDR1 is SGHVS and CDR2 is FNYEAQ. The CDR3, as DNA: TGTGCCAGCAGCTTAGAACGGGAGACCCAGTACTTC. Amino acids: CASSLERETQYF.

This clone is a singleton in its sample. CDR3 sequence: CASSISRTQETQYF. The CDR3 DNA is TGTGCCAGTAGTATATCCAGGACCCAAGAGACCCAGTACTTC. The chain uses TRBV19 and TRBJ2-5; no firm D call. Trimming removed 2 bases from V and 1 base from J, with 8 bases in between. The CDR3 runs to 14 residues. The germline V gene has CDR1 LNHDA and CDR2 SQIVND (reference sequence).

The chain uses TRBV12-5 and TRBJ2-3; D is possibly TRBD2 (5 bases). The CDR3 spans 15 residues. Germline lookup yields CDR1 LGHNT and CDR2 FRNRAP. The V and J ends lost 4 bases and 1 base respectively, with 12 bases between them. In DNA, the CDR3 is TGTGCTAGTGGTTCACTGGGAGCGGGCACAGATACGCAGTATTTT. Translated, it gives CASGSLGAGTDTQYF.

The chain combines TRBV28 with TRBJ1-1; D is ambiguous. The CDR3 consists of 15 residues. Germline V lookup: CDR1 MDHEN, CDR2 SYDVKM. Trimming shortened V by 5 bases and J by 2 bases, and 15 bases separated the two germline ends. This CDR3 is CASSPPGSLNTEAFF. In nucleotides, the CDR3 is TGTGCCAGCAGTCCCCCCGGCAGTTTAAACACTGAAGCTTTCTTT.

This clone has a handful of counts. The chain links TRBV25-1 to TRBJ2-1; D is uncertain. Germline V CDR1 and CDR2: MGHDK, SYGVNS. This CDR3 contains 12 residues. The ends were cut back, 6 bases at V and 1 base at J, with 4 bases in the middle. CDR3 sequence: CASRGSYNEQFF. As DNA, the CDR3 is TGTGCCAGCAGAGGATCCTACAATGAGCAGTTCTTC.

The V gene is TRBV5-1, the J gene TRBJ2-1, with 12 bases aligning to TRBD2. J lost 9 bases, V lost 2 bases, and 6 bases had no gene match. The CDR3 has 15 amino acids. In germline, CDR1 is SGHRS, CDR2 YFSETQ. The CDR3 loop is CASSFRLAGESEQFF. The DNA for the CDR3 is TGCGCCAGCAGCTTCCGACTAGCGGGAGAAAGTGAGCAGTTCTTC.

The V and J genes are TRBV11-2 and TRBJ2-3; 7 bases match TRBD1. Germline CDR1 is SGHAT and CDR2 is FQNNGV. The ends lost 6 bases at V and 0 bases at J; junction bases unmatched: 6. The CDR3 is 15 residues long. The CDR3 is CASSEGTVSTDTQYF. The CDR3 DNA sequence: TGTGCCAGCAGTGAGGGGACAGTTAGCACAGATACGCAGTATTTT.

This clone has just a few counts. The chain has TRBV13 and TRBJ2-3, with D perhaps matching TRBD1 or TRBD2 (6 bases each). V was cut by 5 bases and J by 2 bases, with 14 bases left in between. This CDR3 contains 15 residues. In germline, CDR1 is PRHDT, CDR2 FYEKMQ (reference sequence). CDR3 nucleotide sequence: TGTGCCAGCAGCAAGAGGCGGGACAACACAGATACGCAGTATTTT. The encoded protein is CASSKRRDNTDTQYF.

The rearrangement uses TRBV10-3 and TRBJ1-4; D unresolved. CDR3 length: 12 residues. Trimming shortened V by 3 bases and J by 5 bases, and 4 bases separated the two germline ends. Germline values: CDR1 ENHRY, CDR2 SYGVKD. The CDR3 loop reads CAISEGNEKLFF. Here the CDR3 DNA reads TGTGCCATCAGTGAAGGAAATGAAAAACTGTTTTTT.

The chain employs TRBV7-2 and TRBJ2-7; no firm D call. CDR3 size: 15 residues. V was cut by 5 bases and J by 0 bases, with 14 bases left in between. Looked up from germline, CDR1 is SGHTA and CDR2 is FQGNSA. The CDR3 DNA reads TGTGCCAGCAGCCCCATCGCAGACAACTCCTACGAGCAGTACTTC. Its protein is CASSPIADNSYEQYF.

The V call is TRBV10-3, the J call TRBJ1-2; 7 bases line up with TRBD1. Germline CDR1 ENHRY, CDR2 SYGVKD. The CDR3 has 13 residues. With V trimmed by 2 bases and J by 8 bases, 5 bases remained unmatched. The CDR3 sequence: CAISEPGTDGYTF. The CDR3 nucleotides are TGTGCCATCAGTGAGCCCGGGACAGACGGCTACACCTTC.

Only a few counts were recorded for this clone. The J gene is TRBJ1-1, the V gene TRBV5-1; 7 bases map to TRBD1. In germline, CDR1 is SGHRS, CDR2 YFSETQ. Germline trimming cut 4 bases from V and 5 bases from J; bases unmatched to any gene: 8. The CDR3 has 14 residues. CDR3 nucleotide sequence: TGCGCCAGCAGCCAGAGACAGGGAGATACTGAAGCTTTCTTT. Translation: CASSQRQGDTEAFF.

CDR3 DNA: TGTGCCAGCAGCTCGGGGTCGGGATTGGGGGAGACCCAGTACTTC. Translation: CASSSGSGLGETQYF. V usage is TRBV5-4 and J usage is TRBJ2-5, with D tentatively TRBD2 (5 bases). V was cut by 3 bases and J by 5 bases, with 17 bases left in between. CDR1 and CDR2 from the germline V gene are SGHNT and YYREEE (reference sequence). The CDR3 spans 15 residues.

This clone was seen only a few times. The chain combines TRBV7-8 with TRBJ2-7; 7 bases agree with TRBD2. From germline, CDR1 is SGHVS and CDR2 FQNEAQ. After removal of 5 bases from V and 1 base from J, the junction contained 8 bases not matched to a gene. The CDR3 totals 15 residues. The CDR3 protein is CASSPSGALSYEQYF. The CDR3, as DNA: TGTGCCAGCAGCCCCAGCGGGGCCCTATCCTACGAGCAGTACTTC.

V and J are TRBV9 and TRBJ2-7, with 7 bases that match TRBD1. The ends lost 4 bases at V and 2 bases at J; junction bases unmatched: 6. The CDR3 sequence is 14 residues long. The V gene's germline CDR1 is SGDLS and CDR2 YYNGEE. CDR3 residues: CASSLRQGAYEQYF. The CDR3 DNA reads as TGTGCCAGCAGCCTACGACAGGGCGCCTACGAGCAGTACTTC.

The chain combines TRBV7-8 with TRBJ2-7; D unclear. Germline CDR1 SGHVS, CDR2 FQNEAQ. The CDR3 covers 13 residues. Trimming removed 2 bases at V and 4 bases at J, with 9 bases between. CDR3 protein: CASSLFGSYEQYF. CDR3 DNA: TGTGCCAGCAGCTTATTTGGGTCATACGAGCAGTACTTC.

This chain joins TRBV7-2 and TRBJ2-7; the match to TRBD2 covers 11 bases. V trimming: 2 bases; J trimming: 6 bases; junction bases outside the gene matches: 12. The CDR3 has 17 residues. Germline V gene data show CDR1 as SGHTA and CDR2 as FQGNSA. The CDR3 region has the DNA TGTGCCAGCAGCTTACTAGCGGGAGGACTATCAGGAGGCGAGCAGTACTTC. The encoded protein is CASSLLAGGLSGGEQYF.

Only one count was recorded for this clone. This chain connects TRBV30 to TRBJ1-6; no clear D gene. The CDR3 has 17 residues. Germline V gene data show CDR1 as GTSNPN and CDR2 as SVGIG (reference sequence). Between the trimmed V and J ends, which lost 0 bases and 8 bases, there was a span of 20 bases. The CDR3 DNA follows: TGTGCCTGGAGTGTTTTTTTGGATTTAAAGGGCGATTCACCCCTCCACTTT. Protein: CAWSVFLDLKGDSPLHF.

The gene calls are TRBV21-1 and TRBJ2-2; the D call TRBD1 from the table was never checked on the DNA. TRBV21-1 constitutes a pseudogene. The CDR3 runs to 16 residues. The CDR3, as DNA: TGTGCCAGCAGCACCCGGGACAGGGGCTTGACCGGGGAGCTGTTTTTT. It specifies CASSTRDRGLTGELFF.